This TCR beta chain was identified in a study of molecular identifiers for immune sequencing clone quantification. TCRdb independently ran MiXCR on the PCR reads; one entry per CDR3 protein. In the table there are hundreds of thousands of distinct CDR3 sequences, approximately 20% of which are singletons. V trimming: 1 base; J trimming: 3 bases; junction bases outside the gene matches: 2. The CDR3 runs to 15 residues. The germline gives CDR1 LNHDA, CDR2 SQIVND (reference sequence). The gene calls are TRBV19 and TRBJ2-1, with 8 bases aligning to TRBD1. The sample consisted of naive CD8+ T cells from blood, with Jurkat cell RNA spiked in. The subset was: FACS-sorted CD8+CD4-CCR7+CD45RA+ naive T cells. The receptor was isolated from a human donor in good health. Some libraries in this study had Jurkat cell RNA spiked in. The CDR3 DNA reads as TGTGCCAGTAGTATAGGGACAGGGTTCTACAATGAGCAGTTCTTC. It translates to CASSIGTGFYNEQFF.